This T cell receptor beta chain was captured in a study of T cell responses to AZD1222 COVID-19 vaccine. Sequencing used immunoSEQ multiplex PCR; TCRdb keeps in-frame clones, though not all of them. The table lists about 82,000 clones, over 75% of them singletons. Germline-derived CDR1 and CDR2 are SGHAT and FQNNGV. Trimming stripped 3 bases from V and 8 bases from J, with 13 bases between. CDR3 length: 14 amino acids. For this clone: Its antigen remains unidentified.

Notes on the study in general: The donors showed a predominance of white British ancestry and of females, with possible underestimation of clonal diversity. Only after the peak T cell response were repertoires sampled. Baseline seropositives among AZD1222 recipients totaled only six or seven.

Second-dose intervals near 4 or 12 weeks were combined. The sample was peripheral blood, taken 28 days after the second AZD1222 dose. This clonotype originated in an adult who received the AZD1222 COVID-19 vaccine. The chain joins TRBV11-2 to TRBJ1-4; D possibly corresponds to TRBD1 (6 bases). CDR3 region: CASSFTGSGEKLFF. CDR3 sequence (DNA): TGTGCCAGCAGCTTTACAGGGAGCGGCGAAAAACTGTTTTTT.